Following are 13 T cell receptor beta chains from one sample sequenced in a study of regulatory T cells in long-lasting Graves disease. Combining iRepertoire HTBI primers with Arm-PCR of CDR3 regions, the authors built TCR beta libraries. One entry per CDR3 protein, called by TCRdb with MiXCR from the multiplex PCR reads. The table shows roughly 610,000 distinct CDR3 sequences, with roughly 15% occurring only once. The time point denotes: newly diagnosed GD, antithyroid drugs for less than 3 months. Researchers made the TCR library from RNA that was extracted from PBMCs. Another study also made use of these data, one on T cells in Graves' hyperthyroidism and ophthalmopathy.

The material was peripheral blood mononuclear cells (PBMCs), obtained at new diagnosis, from a patient treated with antithyroid drugs. The source of these receptors is a woman in her twenties or thirties with Graves disease.

Ten or more counts support this clonotype. V is TRBV6-5 and J is TRBJ2-5; D is uncertain. Trimming took off 2 bases at V and 5 bases at J, with 15 bases between the two ends. Germline V CDR1 and CDR2: MNHEY, SVGAGI. CDR3 size: 15 residues. CDR3 sequence (DNA): TGTGCCAGCAGTTACCCGACTGGAAGTGCGGAGACCCAGTACTTC. Encoded protein: CASSYPTGSAETQYF.

In this sample, this clonotype turned up many times. The chain joins TRBV6-2 or TRBV6-3 to TRBJ2-1, with TRBD2 identical over 10 bases. Germline V lookup: CDR1 MNHEY, CDR2 SVGEGT. With V trimmed by 5 bases and J by 6 bases, 7 bases remained unmatched. CDR3 length: 15 residues. CDR3 nucleotide sequence: TGTGCCAGCAGTGGCACTAGCGGGATTGGCAATGAGCAGTTCTTC. It encodes CASSGTSGIGNEQFF.

This clonotype was seen ten or more times. The CDR3 DNA sequence: TGCAGTGGATTAGGGACTAGCGATCTTGAGCAGTACTTC. It encodes CSGLGTSDLEQYF. The chain combines TRBV20-1 with TRBJ2-7; the match to TRBD2 covers 10 bases. Trimming removed 7 bases from V and 7 bases from J; junction bases left unmatched: 10. This CDR3 region has 13 residues. Germline-derived CDR1 and CDR2 are DFQATT and SNEGSKA (reference sequence).

In its sample, this clonotype was seen a few times. This rearrangement joins TRBV4-1 to TRBJ2-7; D possibly corresponds to TRBD2 (6 bases). Germline V CDR1 and CDR2: MGHRA, YSYEKL. V was shortened by 1 base and J by 2 bases, with 21 bases between the two germline ends. The CDR3 is made up of 18 amino acids. The CDR3 region has the DNA TGCGCCAGCAGCCAAGTCCTTGGGTCACCGGGAGCAACCTACGAGCAGTACTTC. Protein sequence: CASSQVLGSPGATYEQYF.

The V gene is TRBV19, the J gene TRBJ1-5; weak D call: TRBD1 (5 bases). Germline assignment: CDR1 LNHDA and CDR2 SQIVND (reference sequence). V was clipped by 5 bases and J by 11 bases, with 13 bases between them. CDR3 length: 12 residues. Written as DNA, the CDR3 is TGTGCCAGTAGTCAACGCGGGGGGGCCCAGCATTTT. This codes for CASSQRGGAQHF.

The chain is built from TRBV13 and TRBJ2-3, with D possibly being TRBD2 (6 bases). The V end was cut by 4 bases, the J end by 2 bases, with 10 bases between. CDR1 PRHDT and CDR2 FYEKMQ come from the germline V gene (reference sequence). The CDR3 is made up of 14 amino acids. The CDR3 region has the DNA TGTGCCAGCAGCTCCGTAGCGGACACAGATACGCAGTATTTT. It specifies CASSSVADTDTQYF.

About this clonotype: In this CDR3 the conserved last residue, phenylalanine or tryptophan, is missing, so a read error is likely. The chain combines TRBV20-1 with TRBJ2-2; the match to TRBD2 covers 8 bases. CDR3 length: 15 amino acids. Germline CDR1 is DFQATT and CDR2 is SNEGSKA (reference sequence). Trimming removed 3 bases from V and 3 bases from J; junction bases left unmatched: 6. The CDR3 coding sequence is TGCAGTGCTAGTCACCCGGGGGGGCACACCGGGGAGCTGTTTTCT. This encodes CSASHPGGHTGELFS.

This sequence joins TRBV5-6 and TRBJ2-7, with 10 bases that match TRBD2. V lost 0 bases and J lost 9; bases outside the gene matches: 0. The CDR3 is 12 residues long. The germline CDR1 and CDR2 sequences are SGHDT and YYEEEE. In nucleotides, the CDR3 is TGTGCCAGCAGCTTGGGACTAGCGGGGCAGTACTTC. It is translated as CASSLGLAGQYF.

There are many counts of this clonotype. The chain combines TRBV6-1 with TRBJ2-1; possibly TRBD2 for D (7 bases). The length of the CDR3 is 14 residues. The V gene's germline CDR1 is MNHNS and CDR2 SASEGT. Trimming stripped 10 bases from V and 4 bases from J, with 17 bases between. As DNA, the CDR3 is TGTGCCACCAAACAACGGGGGGCATACAATGAGCAGTTCTTC. Translation gives CATKQRGAYNEQFF.

This clonotype was recorded a few times. The genes are TRBV9 and TRBJ2-1, with TRBD2 matching over 13 bases. The V gene end was trimmed by 2 bases and the J gene end by 5 bases; junction bases not matched to a gene: 7. The CDR3 totals 17 residues. Germline CDR1 SGDLS, CDR2 YYNGEE. CDR3 amino acids: CASSVIPTSGRDNEQFF. CDR3 in DNA: TGTGCCAGCAGCGTGATTCCTACTAGCGGGAGGGACAATGAGCAGTTCTTC. Variable domain in full (rest from reference TRBV9 and TRBJ2-1): DSGVTQTPKHLITATGQRVTLRCSPRSGDLSVYWYQQSLDQGLQFLIQYYNGEERAKGNILERFSAQQFPDLHSELNLSSLELGDSALYFCASSVIPTSGRDNEQFFGPGTRLTVL.

This clonotype was seen a few times. The rearrangement joins TRBV6-2 or TRBV6-3 to TRBJ2-1, with 8 bases fitting TRBD2. The CDR3 runs 14 residues. V dropped 5 bases and J dropped 7; count of bases not matched to a gene: 7. Germline CDR1 reads MNHEY; CDR2 reads SVGEGT. CDR3 protein: CASSEGTRINEQFF. DNA for the CDR3: TGTGCCAGCAGTGAAGGGACTAGGATAAATGAGCAGTTCTTC.

This clonotype was picked up a small number of times. A read error may be the cause here, since a much bigger clone is one base away. This chain links TRBV10-3 with TRBJ1-1; D call uncertain. The ends were cut back, 10 bases at V and 0 bases at J, with 12 bases in the middle. Germline loops: CDR1 ENHRY, CDR2 SYGVKD. CDR3 length: 13 amino acids. CDR3 protein: CATTGSLNTEAFF. CDR3 coding DNA: TGTGCCACCACTGGGTCTTTGAACACTGAAGCTTTCTTT.

This clonotype was found a few times. The chain recombines TRBV5-6 with TRBJ2-6; TRBD2 is a possible D gene (5 bases). The CDR3 covers 16 residues. V was shortened by 1 base and J by 2 bases, with 10 bases between the two germline ends. Per germline, CDR1 SGHDT and CDR2 YYEEEE. The CDR3 protein is CASSLWAGAGANVLTF. CDR3 DNA: TGTGCCAGCAGCTTGTGGGCCGGGGCTGGGGCCAACGTCCTGACTTTC.